Listed here are 28 T cell receptor beta chains from one sample, sequenced in a study of shared clonotypes between healthy human individuals. The repertoire was sequenced with immunoSEQ multiplex PCR; TCRdb's copy has only in-frame clones and lacks some. The sample consists of hundreds of thousands of clones, 90% to 95% of them appearing once. The naive CD8 fraction comprised CD45RO-negative cells positively selected for CCR7 and excluded terminally differentiated effector memory CD45RA+ cells. The sequenced sample was naive CD8+ T cells sorted from blood. Receptors were obtained from a young woman in good health.

Points on this clone: This specimen includes other DNA sequences encoding the same CDR3. The chain carries TRBV28 and TRBJ1-3; weak D call: TRBD1 (6 bases). Looked up from germline, CDR1 is MDHEN and CDR2 is SYDVKM. V lost 4 bases, J lost 2 bases, and 9 bases lay in between. The CDR3 length is 14 residues. The CDR3, as DNA: TGTGCCAGCAGTTCACAGGGTCCTGGAAACACCATATATTTT. Translated: CASSSQGPGNTIYF.

This rearrangement joins TRBV29-1 to TRBJ1-1, with TRBD1 identical over 9 bases. The germline CDR1 and CDR2 sequences are SQVTM and ANQGSEA. With V trimmed by 5 bases and J by 10 bases, 11 bases remained unmatched. CDR3 length equals 13 residues. CDR3 nucleotide sequence: TGCAGCGTTCCCGGGACAGGGCTTGTTCGAGCTTTCTTT. This translates into CSVPGTGLVRAFF.

V is TRBV7-9 and J is TRBJ2-1, with TRBD2 identical over 8 bases. CDR3 length: 14 amino acids. Germline CDR1 is SEHNR and CDR2 is FQNEAQ (reference sequence). V was pared by 6 bases and J by 9 bases, with 10 bases of the junction left unmatched. CDR3 protein: CASRLTGGPSEQFF. CDR3 in DNA: TGTGCCAGCAGGCTCACGGGAGGGCCGAGTGAGCAGTTCTTC.

A word on this clone: At the DNA level, this CDR3 is encoded by other sequences in the same sample as well. The chain recombines TRBV10-1 with TRBJ2-1; D is uncertain. V gave up 0 bases and J gave up 0 bases, with 6 bases separating them. This CDR3 has 15 residues. Germline V lookup: CDR1 WNHNN, CDR2 SYGVQD (reference sequence). The CDR3 reads CASSESQSSYNEQFF. CDR3 nucleotides: TGCGCCAGCAGTGAGTCCCAGAGCTCCTACAATGAGCAGTTCTTC.

To note about this clone: The identical CDR3 is also encoded by other nucleotide sequences in the sample. The chain uses TRBV28 and TRBJ2-7, with D maybe TRBD1 (5 bases). Trimming shortened V by 3 bases and J by 4 bases, and 13 bases separated the two germline ends. The germline V gene encodes CDR1 MDHEN and CDR2 SYDVKM. This CDR3 is 14 amino acids long. CDR3 nucleotides: TGTGCCAGCAGTTTGTGGGGCAGGGCTTACGAGCAGTACTTC. Amino acids: CASSLWGRAYEQYF.

The chain couples TRBV5-1 to TRBJ2-5, with a possible D match to TRBD2 (5 bases). The germline V and J ends were trimmed by 1 base and 2 bases, with 12 bases remaining between them. Germline V lookup: CDR1 SGHRS, CDR2 YFSETQ. The CDR3 totals 15 residues. The CDR3 nucleotides read TGCGCCAGCAGCTTGTTGGGAGCGTGGCAAGAGACCCAGTACTTC. Protein: CASSLLGAWQETQYF.

Worth noting for this clone: The sample holds other DNA sequences that translate to the same CDR3. The genes are TRBV5-6 and TRBJ2-7; 12 bases are a match to TRBD2. The germline V gene has CDR1 SGHDT and CDR2 YYEEEE. V was clipped by 3 bases and J by 1 base; unmatched bases: 2. This CDR3 contains 15 residues. CDR3 bases: TGTGCCAGCAGCTCCGGGACTAGCGGGTCCTACGAGCAGTACTTC. This sequence encodes CASSSGTSGSYEQYF.

V usage is TRBV28 and J usage is TRBJ2-2; D gene unclear. Germline CDR1 and CDR2: MDHEN and SYDVKM. V lost 3 bases to trimming and J lost 5 bases, with 7 bases between them. There are 13 residues in the CDR3. DNA of the CDR3: TGTGCCAGCAGTTTTACGGCGACCGGGGAGCTGTTTTTT. Translating gives CASSFTATGELFF. The full variable domain, in which reference TRBV28 and TRBJ2-2 provide the parts outside the CDR3, is DVKVTQSSRYLVKRTGEKVFLECVQDMDHENMFWYRQDPGLGLRLIYFSYDVKMKEKGDIPEGYSVSREKKERFSLILESASTNQTSMYLCASSFTATGELFFGEGSRLTVL.

CDR3 sequence reads: CASSGHSGLHKNIQYF. In nucleotides, the CDR3 is TGTGCCAGCAGCGGACACTCGGGTCTTCACAAAAACATTCAGTACTTC. The rearrangement joins TRBV5-8 to TRBJ2-4; D possibly corresponds to TRBD1 (5 bases). This CDR3 has 16 amino acids. Germline assignment: CDR1 SGHTS and CDR2 YDEGEE. Between the trimmed V and J ends, which lost 4 bases and 3 bases, there was a span of 17 bases. Filled out from reference TRBV5-8 and TRBJ2-4, the complete variable domain reads EAGVTQSPTHLIKTRGQQATLRCSPISGHTSVYWYQQALGLGLQFLLWYDEGEERNRGNFPPRFSGRQFPNYSSELNVNALELEDSALYLCASSGHSGLHKNIQYFGAGTRLSVL.

The CDR3 bases are TGTGCCAGCAGTTACTCGGTGGCAGGGTACAACTACGAGCAGTACTTC. Its protein is CASSYSVAGYNYEQYF. The chain recombines TRBV6-5 with TRBJ2-7; tentatively, D is TRBD1 (5 bases). Trimming cost V 0 bases and J 3 bases, with 15 bases left between them. This CDR3 has 16 residues. The V gene's germline CDR1 is MNHEY and CDR2 SVGAGI.

The rearrangement uses TRBV7-9 and TRBJ2-7, with D perhaps given as TRBD1 or TRBD2 (5 bases each). This CDR3 comprises 17 residues. Trimming removed 1 base at V and 2 bases at J, with 18 bases between. Germline CDR1 is SEHNR and CDR2 is FQNEAQ (reference sequence). CDR3 coding DNA: TGTGCCAGCAGCTTAGGAGGCTGGGGACGGGGAACCTACGAGCAGTACTTC. Protein: CASSLGGWGRGTYEQYF.

The rearrangement joins TRBV5-1 to TRBJ1-2, with 7 bases matching TRBD1. J was trimmed by 6 bases and V by 2 bases; bases with no gene match: 1. Germline lookup yields CDR1 SGHRS and CDR2 YFSETQ. The CDR3 is 12 amino acids. As DNA, the CDR3 is TGCGCCAGCAGCTTCGGACAGGATGGCTACACCTTC. Translating it yields CASSFGQDGYTF.

CDR3 bases: TGCGCCAGCAGCCCTGGGACGGCGAATAATTCACCCCTCCACTTT. It translates to CASSPGTANNSPLHF. V is TRBV4-1 and J is TRBJ1-6, with D perhaps TRBD1 (5 bases). The CDR3 spans 15 residues. The germline V and J ends were trimmed by 4 bases and 5 bases, with 12 bases remaining between them. In germline, CDR1 is MGHRA, CDR2 YSYEKL.

This chain joins TRBV5-4 and TRBJ2-7, with D tentatively TRBD1 (6 bases). CDR1 is SGHNT, CDR2 YYREEE, per germline (reference sequence). The length of the CDR3 is 13 residues. V was trimmed by 4 bases and J by 3 bases, leaving 11 bases between them. The CDR3 region is CASSGTPIYEQYF. The CDR3, as DNA: TGTGCCAGCAGCGGGACACCTATCTACGAGCAGTACTTC.

V gene TRBV2 combines with J gene TRBJ2-7; no reliable D call. V was clipped by 6 bases and J by 3 bases, with 9 bases between them. CDR3 length: 12 amino acids. Germline V gives CDR1 SNHLY, CDR2 FYNNEI. CDR3 DNA sequence: TGTGCCAGCAGCCAGGACGGCTACGAGCAGTACTTC. This encodes CASSQDGYEQYF.

This chain uses TRBV28 with TRBJ2-7; TRBD2 matches at 10 bases. J lost 4 bases, V lost 6 bases, and 3 bases had no gene match. This CDR3 has 13 amino acids. Germline values: CDR1 MDHEN, CDR2 SYDVKM. The CDR3 DNA reads as TGTGCCAGCAGGGCTAGCGGGAGTTACGAGCAGTACTTC. The encoded protein is CASRASGSYEQYF.

The chain employs TRBV7-9 and TRBJ2-2; TRBD2 matches 9 bases. There are 19 residues in the CDR3. V was pared by 1 base and J by 3 bases, with 12 bases of the junction left unmatched. CDR1 and CDR2 (germline): SEHNR, FQNEAQ (reference sequence). CDR3 sequence: CASSLDLASGIYYTGELFF. DNA for the CDR3: TGTGCCAGCAGCTTAGATTTGGCTAGCGGGATATATTACACCGGGGAGCTGTTTTTT.

CDR3 loop: CASKRQGSYNEQFF. CDR3 DNA: TGTGCCAGCAAACGACAGGGCTCCTACAATGAGCAGTTCTTC. The rearrangement uses TRBV6-5 and TRBJ2-1, with TRBD1 matching over 7 bases. The CDR3 extends over 14 amino acids. Germline V gene data show CDR1 as MNHEY and CDR2 as SVGAGI. The V and J ends lost 7 bases and 0 bases, in that order; junction bases with no gene match: 3.

This clone was seen only once. V is TRBV5-1 and J is TRBJ1-1, with D maybe TRBD1 (6 bases). Germline lookup yields CDR1 SGHRS and CDR2 YFSETQ. This CDR3 has 12 amino acids. V was trimmed by 5 bases and J by 8 bases, leaving 13 bases between them. CDR3 DNA sequence: TGCGCCAGCAGTCGCGGGGGCGGAGAAGCTTTCTTT. Its protein product is CASSRGGGEAFF. The full variable domain, its missing parts supplied by reference TRBV5-1 and TRBJ1-1, is KAGVTQTPRYLIKTRGQQVTLSCSPISGHRSVSWYQQTPGQGLQFLFEYFSETQRNKGNFPGRFSGRQFSNSRSEMNVSTLELGDSALYLCASSRGGGEAFFGQGTRLTVV.

The J gene is TRBJ2-7, the V gene TRBV28; the D gene could be TRBD1 or TRBD2 (5 bases each). The CDR3 is made up of 15 amino acids. Trimming shortened V by 5 bases and J by 5 bases, and 19 bases separated the two germline ends. The V gene's germline CDR1 is MDHEN and CDR2 SYDVKM. The CDR3 coding sequence is TGTGCCAGCAGTGGTTGGGACGAAAGGGGAGACGAGCAGTACTTC. This codes for CASSGWDERGDEQYF.

The chain couples TRBV4-1 to TRBJ2-5; 7 bases line up with TRBD1. The DNA end is more similar to TRBJ2-7, so the J call may be wrong. The CDR3 sequence is 14 residues long. The germline CDR1 and CDR2 sequences are MGHRA and YSYEKL. DNA for the CDR3: TGCGCCAGCAGCCCTAAGGCACAGGGGAACGAGCAGTACTTC. It is translated as CASSPKAQGNEQYF.

V is TRBV6-1 and J is TRBJ2-7; a weak D match, TRBD1 (6 bases). The V gene's germline CDR1 is MNHNS and CDR2 SASEGT. This CDR3 is 12 amino acids long. Trimming took 3 bases from V and 6 from J, leaving 9 bases between them. The CDR3 sequence is CASSDGTSEQYF. CDR3 in DNA: TGTGCCAGCAGTGACGGGACAAGCGAGCAGTACTTC.

The CDR3 region is CATSRDSGGLTYEQYF. The CDR3 DNA follows: TGTGCCACCAGCAGAGATAGTGGGGGACTAACCTACGAGCAGTACTTC. This chain links TRBV15 with TRBJ2-7, with 7 bases lining up with TRBD2. The CDR3 length is 16 residues. CDR1 LNHNV and CDR2 YYDKDF come from the germline V gene (reference sequence). After removal of 0 bases from V and 2 bases from J, the junction contained 7 bases not matched to a gene.

The chain recombines TRBV28 with TRBJ2-6; D is unresolved. CDR1 is MDHEN, CDR2 SYDVKM, per germline. The CDR3 spans 14 residues. Deletions cut 5 bases from V and 1 base from J, with 6 bases between. CDR3 nucleotides: TGTGCCAGCAGTCCAAGATCTGGGGCCAACGTCCTGACTTTC. It codes for CASSPRSGANVLTF.

This chain links TRBV25-1 with TRBJ1-4; the D gene is possibly TRBD1 (5 bases). Trimming stripped 0 bases from V and 4 bases from J, with 9 bases between. Germline assignment: CDR1 MGHDK and CDR2 SYGVNS. The CDR3 is 15 residues long. Written as DNA, the CDR3 is TGTGCCAGCAGTGAATACGGGGGAGGTAATGAAAAACTGTTTTTT. This encodes CASSEYGGGNEKLFF. The variable domain in full, completed from reference TRBV25-1 and TRBJ1-4, reads EADIYQTPRYLVIGTGKKITLECSQTMGHDKMYWYQQDPGMELHLIHYSYGVNSTEKGDLSSESTVSRIRTEHFPLTLESARPSHTSQYLCASSEYGGGNEKLFFGSGTQLSVL.

CDR3 region: CASSPQGYNTEAFF. CDR3 DNA sequence: TGTGCCAGCAGCCCCCAGGGTTACAACACTGAAGCTTTCTTT. The chain uses TRBV5-6 and TRBJ1-1, with D perhaps TRBD1 (5 bases). The CDR3 runs 14 residues. V lost 4 bases and J lost 2, with 12 bases in between. Germline CDR1 reads SGHDT; CDR2 reads YYEEEE.

The chain is built from TRBV6-5 and TRBJ1-2; no reliable D call. CDR3 size: 14 residues. CDR1 and CDR2 from the germline V gene are MNHEY and SVGAGI. V dropped 0 bases and J dropped 8 bases, with 13 bases sitting between them. This CDR3 is CASSYSGSGSGYTF. The CDR3 DNA sequence: TGTGCCAGCAGTTACTCGGGTTCGGGGTCGGGCTACACCTTC.

CDR3 sequence: CASSFDRTYNEQFF. The CDR3 nucleotides are TGTGCCAGCAGCTTCGACAGGACCTACAATGAGCAGTTCTTC. The chain has TRBV11-2 and TRBJ2-1; possible D gene TRBD1, 6 bases. Trimming took 3 bases from V and 2 from J, leaving 8 bases between them. The germline V gene has CDR1 SGHAT and CDR2 FQNNGV. This CDR3 has 14 amino acids.